This is a list of T cell receptor beta chains from one sample in a study of cytomegalovirus exposure and HLA in healthy donors. Repertoires were generated with immunoSEQ multiplex PCR, while TCRdb's copy carries only in-frame clones and drops some. The repertoire holds approximately 44,000 clones, with around 62% as singletons. The specimen was PBMCs. The receptor source for this set is a human donor in good health. CDR3s include the opening cysteine and the closing phenylalanine or tryptophan. A D gene is named only where the DNA matches it firmly.

V gene	J gene	D gene	CDR3 DNA	CDR3 protein
TRBV7-8	TRBJ2-5	TRBD2	TGTGCCAGCACCCCTGACTTACTAGCGGGGAGCGCGGGGGAGACCCAGTACTTC	CASTPDLLAGSAGETQYF
TRBV29-1	TRBJ1-1	TRBD1	TGCAGCGCTCAGGGGGCGAAGGCTTTCTTT	CSAQGAKAFF
TRBV6-1	TRBJ1-2	-	TGTGCCTTAACTACGAACTATGGCTACACCTTC	CALTTNYGYTF
TRBV5-1	TRBJ2-5	-	TGCGCCAGCAGCTTGGGGTTAGCATTCCAAGAGACCCAGTACTTC	CASSLGLAFQETQYF
TRBV5-4	TRBJ2-4	TRBD2	TGTGCCAGCAGCTTAGGAAGCGGGGGGGCCAAAAACATTCAGTACTTC	CASSLGSGGAKNIQYF
TRBV7-9	TRBJ1-4	TRBD1	TGTGCCAGCAGCGATACAGGGGTTAACGAAAAACTGTTTTTT	CASSDTGVNEKLFF
TRBV6-4	TRBJ2-5	TRBD2	TGTGCCAGCAGTGACTCTTTTAGCGGGGGACTCCAAGAGACCCAGTACTTC	CASSDSFSGGLQETQYF
TRBV2	TRBJ1-1	TRBD1	TGTGCCAGCACAGATAGACAGGGGACTGAAGCTTTCTTT	CASTDRQGTEAFF
TRBV2	TRBJ1-4	-	TGTGCCAGCAGTGATATCCCCAGGACAGAGAAACTGTTTTTT	CASSDIPRTEKLFF
TRBV7-2	TRBJ1-5	-	TGTGCCAGCAGCTCAGGGGCAGTAGGGAATCAGCCCCAGCATTTT	CASSSGAVGNQPQHF
TRBV11-2	TRBJ1-2	-	TGTGCCAGCAGCTTAGGCGCAGGGGTCATCTATGGCTACACCTTC	CASSLGAGVIYGYTF
TRBV2	TRBJ1-2	TRBD1	TGTGCCAGCAGTGGGACAGGGAGGATTGGCTACACCTTC	CASSGTGRIGYTF
TRBV5-1	TRBJ1-1	-	TGCGCCAGCAGCCTTAGGGGGGGGAACACTGAAGCTTTCTTT	CASSLRGGNTEAFF
TRBV7-6	TRBJ2-3	TRBD2	TGTGCCAGCGCCTCGGGGCTAGCGGGGGATTACACAGATACGCAGTATTTT	CASASGLAGDYTDTQYF
TRBV5-6	TRBJ2-5	TRBD2	TGTGCCAGCAGCTTGGTTGCTAGCGGGGTACAAGAGACCCAGTACTTC	CASSLVASGVQETQYF